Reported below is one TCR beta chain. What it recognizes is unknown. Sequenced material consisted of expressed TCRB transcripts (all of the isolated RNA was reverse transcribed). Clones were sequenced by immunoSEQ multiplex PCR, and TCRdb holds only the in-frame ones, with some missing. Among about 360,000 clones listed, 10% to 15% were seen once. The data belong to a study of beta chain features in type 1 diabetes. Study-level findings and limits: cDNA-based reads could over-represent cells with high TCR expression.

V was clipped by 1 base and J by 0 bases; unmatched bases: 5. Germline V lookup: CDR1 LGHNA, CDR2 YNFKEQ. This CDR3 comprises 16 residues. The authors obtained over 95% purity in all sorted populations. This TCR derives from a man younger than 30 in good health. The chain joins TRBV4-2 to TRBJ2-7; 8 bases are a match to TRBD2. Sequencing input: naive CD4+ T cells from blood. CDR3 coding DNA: TGTGCCAGCAGCCAAGTAGCGGGACACAGCTCCTACGAGCAGTACTTC. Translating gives CASSQVAGHSSYEQYF.